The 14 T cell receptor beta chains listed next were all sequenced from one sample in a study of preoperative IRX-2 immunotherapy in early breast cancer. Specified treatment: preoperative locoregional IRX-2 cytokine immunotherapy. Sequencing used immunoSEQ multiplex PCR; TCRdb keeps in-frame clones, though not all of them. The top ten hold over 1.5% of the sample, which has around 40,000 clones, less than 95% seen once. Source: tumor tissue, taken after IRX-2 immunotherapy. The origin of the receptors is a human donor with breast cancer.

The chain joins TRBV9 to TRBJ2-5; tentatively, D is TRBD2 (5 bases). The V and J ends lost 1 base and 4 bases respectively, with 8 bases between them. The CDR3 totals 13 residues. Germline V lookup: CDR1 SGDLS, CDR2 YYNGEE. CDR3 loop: CASSVRGSETQYF. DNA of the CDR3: TGTGCCAGCAGCGTACGGGGATCAGAGACCCAGTACTTC.

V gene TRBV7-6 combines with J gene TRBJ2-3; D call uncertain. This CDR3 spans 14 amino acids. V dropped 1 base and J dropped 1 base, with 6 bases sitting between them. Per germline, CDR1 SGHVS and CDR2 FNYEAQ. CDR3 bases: TGTGCCAGCAGCTTAGAATGGGGCACAGATACGCAGTATTTT. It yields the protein CASSLEWGTDTQYF.

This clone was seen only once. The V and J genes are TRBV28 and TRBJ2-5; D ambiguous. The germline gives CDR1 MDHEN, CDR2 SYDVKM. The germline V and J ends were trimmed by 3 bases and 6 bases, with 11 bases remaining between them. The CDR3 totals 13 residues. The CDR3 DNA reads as TGTGCCAGCAGTTTTTGGGTAGTAAAGACCCAGTACTTC. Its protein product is CASSFWVVKTQYF.

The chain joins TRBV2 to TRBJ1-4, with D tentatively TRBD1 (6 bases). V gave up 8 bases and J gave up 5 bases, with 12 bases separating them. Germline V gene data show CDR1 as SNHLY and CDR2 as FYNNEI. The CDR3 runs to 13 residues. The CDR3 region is CASGGYWNEKLFF. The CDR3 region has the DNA TGTGCCAGCGGGGGCTATTGGAATGAAAAACTGTTTTTT.

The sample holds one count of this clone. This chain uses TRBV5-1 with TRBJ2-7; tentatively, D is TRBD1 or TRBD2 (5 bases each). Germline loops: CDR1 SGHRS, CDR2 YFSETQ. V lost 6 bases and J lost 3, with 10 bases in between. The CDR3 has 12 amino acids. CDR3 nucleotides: TGCGCCAGCACACAGGACTTCTACGAGCAGTACTTC. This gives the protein CASTQDFYEQYF.

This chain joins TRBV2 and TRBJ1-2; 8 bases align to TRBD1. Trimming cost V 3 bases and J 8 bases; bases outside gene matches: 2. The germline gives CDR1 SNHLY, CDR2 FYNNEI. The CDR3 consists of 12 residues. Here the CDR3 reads CASSDRGRGYTF. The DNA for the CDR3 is TGTGCCAGCAGTGACAGGGGGCGAGGCTACACCTTC.

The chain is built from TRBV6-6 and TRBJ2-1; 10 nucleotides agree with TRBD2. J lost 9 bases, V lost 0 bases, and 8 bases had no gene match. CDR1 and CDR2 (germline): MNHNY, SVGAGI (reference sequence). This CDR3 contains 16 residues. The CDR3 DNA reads TGTGCCAGCAGTTACTCAACTAGCGGGGCCTCGGGTGAGCAGTTCTTC. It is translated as CASSYSTSGASGEQFF.

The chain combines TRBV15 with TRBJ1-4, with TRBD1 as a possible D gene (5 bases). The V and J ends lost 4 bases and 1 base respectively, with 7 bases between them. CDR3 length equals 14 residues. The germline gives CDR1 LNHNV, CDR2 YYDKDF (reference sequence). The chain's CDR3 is CATSMGLTNEKLFF. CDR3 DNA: TGTGCCACCAGCATGGGGCTAACTAATGAAAAACTGTTTTTT.

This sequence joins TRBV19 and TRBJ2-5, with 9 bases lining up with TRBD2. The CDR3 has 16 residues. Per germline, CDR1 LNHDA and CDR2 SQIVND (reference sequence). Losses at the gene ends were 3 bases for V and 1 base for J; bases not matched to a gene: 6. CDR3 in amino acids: CASSIRLAGIQETQYF. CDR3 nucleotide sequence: TGTGCCAGTAGTATCCGGCTAGCGGGGATCCAAGAGACCCAGTACTTC.

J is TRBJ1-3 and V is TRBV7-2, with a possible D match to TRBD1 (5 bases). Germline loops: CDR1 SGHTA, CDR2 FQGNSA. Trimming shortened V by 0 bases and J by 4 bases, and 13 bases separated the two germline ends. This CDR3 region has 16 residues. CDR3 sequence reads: CASSLAAREVGNTIYF. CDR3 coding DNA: TGTGCCAGCAGCTTAGCCGCCAGGGAGGTGGGAAACACCATATATTTT.

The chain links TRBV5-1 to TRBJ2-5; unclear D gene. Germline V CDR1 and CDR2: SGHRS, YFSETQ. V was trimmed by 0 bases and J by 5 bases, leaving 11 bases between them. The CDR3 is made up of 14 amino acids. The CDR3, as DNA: TGCGCCAGCAGCTTGGTGCGCCACGGGGAGACCCAGTACTTC. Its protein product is CASSLVRHGETQYF. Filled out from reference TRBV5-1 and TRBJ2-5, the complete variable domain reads KAGVTQTPRYLIKTRGQQVTLSCSPISGHRSVSWYQQTPGQGLQFLFEYFSETQRNKGNFPGRFSGRQFSNSRSEMNVSTLELGDSALYLCASSLVRHGETQYFGPGTRLLVL.

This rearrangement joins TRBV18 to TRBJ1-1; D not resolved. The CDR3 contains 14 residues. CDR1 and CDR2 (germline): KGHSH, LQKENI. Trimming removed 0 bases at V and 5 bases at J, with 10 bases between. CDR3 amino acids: CASSPPGGLTEAFF. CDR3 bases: TGTGCCAGCTCACCACCGGGAGGGTTGACTGAAGCTTTCTTT.

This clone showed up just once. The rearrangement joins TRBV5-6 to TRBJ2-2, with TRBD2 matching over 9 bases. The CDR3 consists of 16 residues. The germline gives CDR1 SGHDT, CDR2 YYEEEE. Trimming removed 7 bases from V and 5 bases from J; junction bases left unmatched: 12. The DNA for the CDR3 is TGTGCCAGCTATACAGCCGCGCTAGCGGGGACCGGGGAGCTGTTTTTT. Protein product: CASYTAALAGTGELFF. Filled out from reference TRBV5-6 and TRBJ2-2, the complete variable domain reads DAGVTQSPTHLIKTRGQQVTLRCSPKSGHDTVSWYQQALGQGPQFIFQYYEEEERQRGNFPDRFSGHQFPNYSSELNVNALLLGDSALYLCASYTAALAGTGELFFGEGSRLTVL.

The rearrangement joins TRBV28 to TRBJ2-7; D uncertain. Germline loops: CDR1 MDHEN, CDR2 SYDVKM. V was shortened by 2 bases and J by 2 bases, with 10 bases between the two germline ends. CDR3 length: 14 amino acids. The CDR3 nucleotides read TGTGCCAGCAGTTTAGGGCCCAGGACCTACGAGCAGTACTTC. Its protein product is CASSLGPRTYEQYF. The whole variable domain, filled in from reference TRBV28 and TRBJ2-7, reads DVKVTQSSRYLVKRTGEKVFLECVQDMDHENMFWYRQDPGLGLRLIYFSYDVKMKEKGDIPEGYSVSREKKERFSLILESASTNQTSMYLCASSLGPRTYEQYFGPGTRLTVT.